This T cell receptor (beta chain) was obtained from a study of blood T cell repertoires in COVID-19. Study details: Spain, Italy and the United States supplied samples that represented acute and convalescent COVID-19. PBMCs, B-cell-depleted T cells, or T cells provided the cDNA or gDNA that made up the material.

Allocation to cohorts depended on clinical history reported by the participants. Cohort 3 recovery required two negative PCRs, clearance, or symptom resolution. Libraries were prepared by immunoSEQ multiplex PCR; TCRdb keeps only in-frame clonotypes and omits some of them. The table lists some 180,000 clones, roughly 85% of them singletons. The origin of this receptor is a man aged 35 to 55 who had recovered from COVID-19. The sample taken for sequencing was PBMCs or T cells enriched from blood (not recorded which).

The DNA for the CDR3 is TGCAGCGTTGGCGGACAGGGCTCAACGGAGGGCTACACCTTC. Translating gives CSVGGQGSTEGYTF. This chain joins TRBV29-1 and TRBJ1-2; the match to TRBD1 covers 8 bases. Germline CDR1 and CDR2: SQVTM and ANQGSEA. Germline trimming cut 4 bases from V and 8 bases from J; bases unmatched to any gene: 12. This CDR3 contains 14 residues.